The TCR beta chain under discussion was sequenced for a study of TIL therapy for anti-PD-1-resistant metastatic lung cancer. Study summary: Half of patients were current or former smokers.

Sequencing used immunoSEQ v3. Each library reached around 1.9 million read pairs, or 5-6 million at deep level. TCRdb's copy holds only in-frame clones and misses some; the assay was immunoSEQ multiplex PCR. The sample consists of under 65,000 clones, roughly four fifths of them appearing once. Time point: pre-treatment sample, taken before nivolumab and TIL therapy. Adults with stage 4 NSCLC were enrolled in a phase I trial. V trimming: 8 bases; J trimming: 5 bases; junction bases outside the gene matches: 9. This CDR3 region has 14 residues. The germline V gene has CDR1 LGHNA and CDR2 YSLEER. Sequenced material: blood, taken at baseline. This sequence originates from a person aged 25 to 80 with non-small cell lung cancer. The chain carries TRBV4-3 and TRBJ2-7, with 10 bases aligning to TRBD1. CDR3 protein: CASGDRDRGDEQYF. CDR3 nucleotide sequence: TGCGCCAGCGGGGACCGGGACAGGGGCGACGAGCAGTACTTC.